Following are 25 T cell receptor beta chains from one sample sequenced in a study of early T cells in non-severe SARS-CoV-2 infection. TCRdb itself ran the 5' RACE reads through MiXCR, one entry per CDR3 protein. The sample shows 80,000 to 95,000 distinct CDR3 sequences, around 14% of them seen only once. Input material: whole blood. The receptors shown here come from an adult who was a healthcare worker with PCR-confirmed SARS-CoV-2 infection or an uninfected control (not recorded which).

This clonotype was counted between two and nine times. This chain joins TRBV5-6 and TRBJ1-1; possible D gene TRBD1, 5 bases. With 0 bases removed from V and 0 bases from J, the gap between germline ends came to 9 bases. This CDR3 has 15 residues. CDR1 is SGHDT, CDR2 YYEEEE, per germline. CDR3: CASSLVRELNTEAFF. The CDR3 region has the DNA TGTGCCAGCAGCTTGGTCAGGGAACTGAACACTGAAGCTTTCTTT.

The chain carries TRBV5-5 and TRBJ1-6; D ambiguous. This CDR3 is 15 amino acids long. The germline CDR1 and CDR2 sequences are SGHKS and YYEKEE (reference sequence). Trimming removed 5 bases from V and 7 bases from J, with 16 bases in between. In nucleotides, the CDR3 is TGTGCCAGCAGGTCAAGGGCCCTCGGAAATTCACCCCTCCACTTT. It is translated as CASRSRALGNSPLHF.

The chain employs TRBV11-2 and TRBJ1-1; the D is unclear. The CDR3 length is 13 residues. The V gene lost 1 base and the J gene lost 4 bases, with 7 bases spanning the gap. Germline V gene sequence: CDR1 SGHAT, CDR2 FQNNGV. In DNA, the CDR3 is TGTGCCAGCAGCTTAGGCAGGAGCACTGAAGCTTTCTTT. It codes for CASSLGRSTEAFF.

CDR3 in amino acids: CASSLRGNLIYEQYF. The CDR3 bases are TGTGCCAGCAGCCTTCGTGGAAATCTCATCTACGAGCAGTACTTC. The chain employs TRBV3-1 and TRBJ2-7; D ambiguous. The CDR3 contains 15 residues. Trimming shortened V by 4 bases and J by 3 bases, and 16 bases separated the two germline ends. In germline, CDR1 is LGHDT, CDR2 YNNKEL (reference sequence).

V is TRBV11-1 and J is TRBJ1-5, with D possibly matching TRBD1 (6 bases). The CDR3 length is 15 residues. Trimming took off 1 base at V and 3 bases at J, with 10 bases between the two ends. Germline V gene sequence: CDR1 SGHAT, CDR2 FQDESV (reference sequence). The CDR3 nucleotides are TGTGCCAGCAGCTTAGGGACAGCTGACAATCAGCCCCAGCATTTT. Its protein is CASSLGTADNQPQHF.

This clonotype has a handful of counts. The rearrangement links TRBV28 to TRBJ1-5; D is unresolved. V lost 6 bases, J lost 7 bases, and 10 bases lay in between. This CDR3 spans 12 amino acids. The germline V gene has CDR1 MDHEN and CDR2 SYDVKM. In DNA, the CDR3 is TGTGCCAGCAGCGGGAGCGGCCAGCCCCAGCATTTT. It yields the protein CASSGSGQPQHF.

This rearrangement joins TRBV6-4 to TRBJ1-2, with D unclear. The CDR3 length is 11 residues. Deletions cut 1 base from V and 3 bases from J, with 0 bases between. The V gene's germline CDR1 is MRHNA and CDR2 SNTAGT. The CDR3 spells CASSDYYGYTF. Here the CDR3 DNA reads TGTGCCAGCAGTGACTACTATGGCTACACCTTC.

This chain joins TRBV11-1 and TRBJ2-5; D may be TRBD1 (5 bases). The germline V gene has CDR1 SGHAT and CDR2 FQDESV (reference sequence). Trimming shortened V by 5 bases and J by 5 bases, and 18 bases separated the two germline ends. The CDR3 runs 15 residues. The CDR3 sequence: CASSPWTPVEETQYF. CDR3 coding DNA: TGTGCCAGCAGCCCCTGGACACCGGTGGAGGAGACCCAGTACTTC. Based on the CDR3 plus reference TRBV11-1 and TRBJ2-5, the full variable domain is EAEVAQSPRYKITEKSQAVAFWCDPISGHATLYWYRQILGQGPELLVQFQDESVVDDSQLPKDRFSAERLKGVDSTLKIQPAELGDSAMYLCASSPWTPVEETQYFGPGTRLLVL.

There are many counts of this clonotype. The chain couples TRBV7-6 to TRBJ2-7, with TRBD1 matching 7 bases. This CDR3 contains 14 residues. CDR1 is SGHVS, CDR2 FNYEAQ, per germline. The J segment lost 2 bases and the V segment lost 5 bases, leaving 6 bases of the junction unmatched. The CDR3 region is CASSPIDRAYEQYF. CDR3 sequence (DNA): TGTGCCAGCAGCCCTATCGACAGGGCCTACGAGCAGTACTTC. The full variable domain, rest sourced from reference TRBV7-6 and TRBJ2-7, is GAGVSQSPRYKVTKRGQDVALRCDPISGHVSLYWYRQALGQGPEFLTYFNYEAQQDKSGLPNDRFSAERPEGSISTLTIQRTEQRDSAMYRCASSPIDRAYEQYFGPGTRLTVT.

Only a few counts were recorded for this clonotype. The chain joins TRBV5-1 to TRBJ2-1; a possible D gene is TRBD1 (5 bases). The CDR3 spans 14 residues. Germline V gene data show CDR1 as SGHRS and CDR2 as YFSETQ. Trimming shortened V by 3 bases and J by 3 bases, and 10 bases separated the two germline ends. CDR3 protein: CASSSIDSYNEQFF. The CDR3 region has the DNA TGCGCCAGCAGCTCAATTGACAGCTACAATGAGCAGTTCTTC.

This clonotype was detected a few times. This chain uses TRBV6-6 with TRBJ1-1; D might be TRBD1 (6 bases). Trimming removed 4 bases from V and 5 bases from J, with 17 bases in between. The CDR3 contains 15 residues. CDR1 and CDR2 (germline): MNHNY, SVGAGI (reference sequence). The CDR3 is CASSFPNRVGTEAFF. As DNA, the CDR3 is TGTGCCAGCAGTTTCCCAAACAGGGTAGGAACTGAAGCTTTCTTT.

The chain has TRBV20-1 and TRBJ2-3; 8 nucleotides line up with TRBD2. The V gene end was trimmed by 8 bases and the J gene end by 4 bases; junction bases not matched to a gene: 14. Germline assignment: CDR1 DFQATT and CDR2 SNEGSKA (reference sequence). CDR3 length equals 15 residues. The CDR3 coding sequence is TGCAGTCCCCGCCAGGGCGGGGGGAGGGCAGATACGCAGTATTTT. Amino acids: CSPRQGGGRADTQYF.

There are a few counts of this clonotype. J is TRBJ1-1 and V is TRBV18; a weak D match, TRBD1 (6 bases). With 5 bases removed from V and 1 base from J, the gap between germline ends came to 14 bases. CDR1 is KGHSH and CDR2 is LQKENI in the germline V gene. This CDR3 is 15 amino acids long. The CDR3 loop reads CASSSLDSQNTEAFF. As DNA, the CDR3 is TGTGCCAGCTCATCCCTGGACAGCCAGAACACTGAAGCTTTCTTT.

Only a few counts were recorded for this clonotype. The genes are TRBV7-2 and TRBJ1-5; possible D gene TRBD1, 6 bases. Trimming stripped 2 bases from V and 3 bases from J, with 11 bases between. CDR3 length equals 15 residues. Germline V gene lookup returns CDR1 SGHTA and CDR2 FQGNSA. The CDR3 protein is CASSLQGRNNQPQHF. CDR3 in DNA: TGTGCCAGCAGCTTACAGGGGAGGAACAATCAGCCCCAGCATTTT.

This clonotype was recorded a few times. One end of the junction fails to match germline, which may point to a read error. This chain joins TRBV19 and TRBJ2-7; no reliable D call. The germline CDR1 and CDR2 sequences are LNHDA and SQIVND (reference sequence). This CDR3 has 13 amino acids. CDR3 in DNA: TGTGCCAGTAGTCCTGACGTATCCTTCGAGCAGTACTTC. Translation gives CASSPDVSFEQYF.

The rearrangement joins TRBV5-1 to TRBJ1-1; TRBD1 agrees at 8 bases. CDR1 is SGHRS and CDR2 is YFSETQ in the germline V gene. V was clipped by 4 bases and J by 1 base; unmatched bases: 6. The CDR3 is made up of 15 amino acids. The CDR3 reads CASSSSGTGNTEAFF. The CDR3 DNA follows: TGCGCCAGCAGCAGCTCCGGGACAGGGAACACTGAAGCTTTCTTT.

Ten or more counts support this clonotype. This chain joins TRBV7-2 and TRBJ2-5; possible D gene TRBD2, 6 bases. Trimming removed 1 base at V and 3 bases at J, with 12 bases between. This CDR3 spans 15 amino acids. Germline-derived CDR1 and CDR2 are SGHTA and FQGNSA. CDR3 protein: CASSLDAGRKETQYF. CDR3 nucleotide sequence: TGTGCCAGCAGCTTAGATGCGGGACGAAAAGAGACCCAGTACTTC.

V is TRBV9 and J is TRBJ2-2; possible D gene TRBD2, 6 bases. The V gene lost 4 bases and the J gene lost 3 bases, with 16 bases spanning the gap. CDR1 is SGDLS, CDR2 YYNGEE, per germline. This CDR3 region has 16 residues. In nucleotides, the CDR3 is TGTGCCAGCAGCTCCTTTGGCGGGGCCTACACCGGGGAGCTGTTTTTT. The encoded protein is CASSSFGGAYTGELFF.

This clonotype came up a few times. CDR3 bases: TGTGCCAGCAGTTTGGCGGGGGAGCACAATGAGCAGTTCTTC. This encodes CASSLAGEHNEQFF. V and J are TRBV12-3 or TRBV12-4 and TRBJ2-1; 7 bases line up with TRBD2. The CDR3 covers 14 residues. V was pared by 3 bases and J by 5 bases, with 4 bases of the junction left unmatched.

The CDR3 nucleotides are TGCAGTGTAGGACAGGACACTGAAGCTTTCTTT. Amino acids: CSVGQDTEAFF. The chain links TRBV20-1 to TRBJ1-1; the match to TRBD1 covers 7 bases. With V trimmed by 7 bases and J by 3 bases, 2 bases remained unmatched. Germline V gives CDR1 DFQATT, CDR2 SNEGSKA (reference sequence). The CDR3 runs to 11 residues.

In nucleotides, the CDR3 is TGTGCCAGCAGTGACCTTAGCGGGAACACAGATACGCAGTATTTT. This codes for CASSDLSGNTDTQYF. This chain links TRBV6-1 with TRBJ2-3; 8 positions match TRBD2. The germline gives CDR1 MNHNS, CDR2 SASEGT. This CDR3 has 15 amino acids. Trimming took 3 bases from V and 2 from J; bases not matched to a gene: 4.

This clonotype appeared many times. V is TRBV11-2 and J is TRBJ1-6; no clear D. Between the trimmed V and J ends, which lost 5 bases and 8 bases, there was a span of 7 bases. This CDR3 spans 12 amino acids. The germline V gene has CDR1 SGHAT and CDR2 FQNNGV. CDR3 protein: CASSLTYSPLHF. In DNA, the CDR3 is TGTGCCAGCAGCCTGACCTATTCACCCCTCCACTTT.

The table lists this clonotype with a few counts. The genes are TRBV9 and TRBJ1-2; TRBD1 aligns across 9 bases. This CDR3 is 13 amino acids long. The V segment lost 4 bases and the J segment 8 bases; nucleotides outside the gene matches: 6. The germline gives CDR1 SGDLS, CDR2 YYNGEE. The CDR3 bases are TGTGCCAGCAGCCAGACAGGGGGAGACGGCTACACCTTC. Protein sequence: CASSQTGGDGYTF.

In this sample, this clonotype turned up a few times. Written as DNA, the CDR3 is TGTGCCAGCAGCTTCACGGCTGGACGCGAGTACGAGCAGTACTTC. This encodes CASSFTAGREYEQYF. This sequence joins TRBV7-2 and TRBJ2-7; no reliable D call. CDR1 is SGHTA, CDR2 FQGNSA, per germline. The CDR3 length is 15 residues. V was pared by 3 bases and J by 4 bases, with 16 bases between.

This rearrangement joins TRBV10-2 to TRBJ2-3, with TRBD2 identical over 10 bases. The CDR3 is made up of 14 amino acids. The V gene end was trimmed by 6 bases and the J gene end by 10 bases; junction bases not matched to a gene: 10. Germline CDR1 reads WSHSY; CDR2 reads SAAADI. The CDR3 coding sequence is TGCGCCAGCAGGAGCGGGGGGGCTCCTTATGCGCAGTATTTT. This gives the protein CASRSGGAPYAQYF.